Below, 9 T cell receptor beta chains from the same sample are listed, as sequenced in a study of CD8 T cells in ankylosing spondylitis. TCRdb analysed the 5' RACE reads with MiXCR anew, one entry per CDR3 protein. The sample consists of 200,000 to 250,000 distinct CDR3 sequences, roughly 6.6% of them appearing once. Their antigens remain unidentified. General study points: A TCR beta motif made of fewer than ten highly homologous variants seemed typical of ankylosing spondylitis blood.

Sequences were obtained from blood, either unsorted or a sorted T cell fraction (not recorded which). The source of these receptors is a male donor with ankylosing spondylitis.

This chain uses TRBV7-6 with TRBJ2-1; 10 nucleotides align to TRBD1. The CDR3 is made up of 15 amino acids. Trimming cost V 5 bases and J 5 bases; bases outside gene matches: 6. Germline loops: CDR1 SGHVS, CDR2 FNYEAQ. CDR3 DNA sequence: TGTGCCAGCAGCAAGACAGGGGGCGCCGACAATGAGCAGTTCTTC. It yields the protein CASSKTGGADNEQFF.

This clonotype was seen only a few times. The genes are TRBV28 and TRBJ1-1; D is uncertain. V shed 4 bases and J shed 7 bases, with 16 bases lying between them. CDR3 size: 14 residues. Germline V gene sequence: CDR1 MDHEN, CDR2 SYDVKM. CDR3 amino acids: CASSWTGGSGEAFF. The CDR3 DNA reads TGTGCCAGCAGTTGGACGGGTGGATCAGGTGAAGCTTTCTTT.

This clonotype was counted many times. The V gene is TRBV7-2, the J gene TRBJ2-7; D may be TRBD2 (6 bases). The germline V and J ends were trimmed by 5 bases and 4 bases, with 24 bases remaining between them. Germline CDR1 is SGHTA and CDR2 is FQGNSA. There are 17 residues in the CDR3. Here the CDR3 DNA reads TGTGCCAGCAGCCCCAGTGGTGCCGGGAGCTCCCTTTACGAGCAGTACTTC. It specifies CASSPSGAGSSLYEQYF. Filled out from reference TRBV7-2 and TRBJ2-7, the complete variable domain reads GAGVSQSPSNKVTEKGKDVELRCDPISGHTALYWYRQSLGQGLEFLIYFQGNSAPDKSGLPSDRFSAERTGGSVSTLTIQRTQQEDSAVYLCASSPSGAGSSLYEQYFGPGTRLTVT.

This clonotype appeared many times. The chain joins TRBV6-5 to TRBJ2-5; D not resolved. Germline V gene lookup returns CDR1 MNHEY and CDR2 SVGAGI. There are 16 residues in the CDR3. V lost 0 bases and J lost 2, with 13 bases in between. CDR3 in DNA: TGTGCCAGCAGTTACTCGGGCAGTGGAGCACAAGAGACCCAGTACTTC. Encoded protein: CASSYSGSGAQETQYF.

The sample holds many counts of this clonotype. The gene calls are TRBV6-5 and TRBJ2-2; no firm D call. This CDR3 comprises 14 residues. Deletions cut 1 base from V and 6 bases from J, with 9 bases between. The germline CDR1 and CDR2 sequences are MNHEY and SVGAGI. CDR3 amino acids: CASSYFAKSGELFF. CDR3 bases: TGTGCCAGCAGTTACTTTGCTAAGTCCGGGGAGCTGTTTTTT.

This clonotype showed up many times. The V call is TRBV27, the J call TRBJ2-3; the D is unclear. The CDR3 is 13 amino acids. Germline values: CDR1 MNHEY, CDR2 SMNVEV (reference sequence). V was pared by 2 bases and J by 6 bases, with 9 bases between. The CDR3 DNA reads TGTGCCAGCAGTTTAGTGTTGGCGGATACGCAGTATTTT. Translated, it gives CASSLVLADTQYF.

Comment on this clonotype: This may come from a read error, since a much larger clone is one base off. The CDR3 protein is CASSDLVFDYGYTF. The DNA for the CDR3 is TGTGCCAGCAGTGATTTAGTGTTCGACTATGGCTACACCTTC. The rearrangement joins TRBV25-1 to TRBJ1-2; D gene uncertain. Germline CDR1 reads MGHDK; CDR2 reads SYGVNS. The CDR3 is 14 amino acids. Between the trimmed V and J ends, which lost 3 bases and 3 bases, there was a span of 11 bases.

A note on this clonotype: A much more abundant neighbour one base away suggests this may be a read error. The chain couples TRBV27 to TRBJ2-7; 7 nucleotides line up with TRBD1. The V and J ends lost 4 bases and 1 base, in that order; junction bases with no gene match: 10. CDR3 size: 16 residues. Germline V gene sequence: CDR1 MNHEY, CDR2 SMNVEV (reference sequence). CDR3 amino acids: CASSSVWTGPSYEQYF. The DNA for the CDR3 is TGTGCCAGCAGTTCAGTGTGGACAGGACCGTCCTACGAGCAGTACTTC.

This sequence joins TRBV11-2 and TRBJ2-1; D is undetermined. Germline CDR1 and CDR2: SGHAT and FQNNGV. The CDR3 length is 13 residues. V lost 5 bases, J lost 7 bases, and 12 bases lay in between. The CDR3 is CASSPGVANEQFF. CDR3 DNA: TGTGCCAGCAGCCCAGGAGTGGCGAATGAGCAGTTCTTC.